This T cell receptor (beta chain) emerged from a study of blood T cell repertoires in COVID-19 (dated by TCRdb to about 2020). Notes on the research overall: Samples covering the acute and convalescent phases of COVID-19 were provided by collaborators in the United States, Italy and Spain. The material from the prospective study consisted of cDNA or gDNA derived from T cells, B-cell-depleted T cells, or PBMCs. Subjects who had been exposed to COVID-19, were actively infected with it, or had recovered from it provided the deeply sampled blood TCRbeta repertoires that made up the dataset. The repertoires were released in a freely available public database intended as a resource for research on the immune response to SARS-CoV-2. Samples came from the ongoing ImmuneRACE study (first 160 participants) plus 1,254 subjects from 6 global collaborators. Nearly every sample came with metadata listing a de-identified subject ID, COVID-19 status, age in years and sex. HLA class I and class II types, where available, came from metadata supplied by the sample provider rather than from assay-based typing. Results the study describes overall, beyond this receptor: The amount of clinical and demographic metadata varied by source and participant and was provided uncurated.

TCRbeta CDR3 regions were amplified from genomic DNA by means of the immunoSEQ Assay, a bias-controlled multiplex PCR. As for how the authors treated the data: Nucleated cell counts per sample were estimated from amplification of reference gene primers within the assay. Sequence reads were collapsed and filtered to measure the absolute abundance of every unique TCRbeta CDR3 rearrangement. Productive Simpson clonality was computed per sample as the square root of Simpson's diversity index over productive rearrangements. Drawn from immuneACCESS, this table holds only the in-frame rearrangements with V and J called that TCRdb kept. Clones are partly lost; checked studies trace under half to an unresolved V gene and leave the rest unexplained. V and J calls plus clone size are reproduced from that table; the DNA served to infer D and trimming. In this sample the table shows 150,000 to 200,000 clones, around 85% of which occur a single time. Around an eighth of the sample belongs to the ten largest clones.

Another Seattle source contributed samples from volunteer blood donors who had recovered from COVID-19. Collaborating institutions collected whole blood in K2EDTA tubes following their own protocols. For TCRbeta analysis, collaborators shipped samples as frozen whole blood, isolated PBMCs, or DNA extracted from either of those sample types. The CDR3 runs 21 amino acids, cysteine and phenylalanine included. The kept DNA is CDR3 alone, 63 bases in frame from the first base. For CDR1 and CDR2, the germline V gene lists SGHVS and FNYEAQ. Germline trimming: 5 bases from V, 3 bases from J; junction bases outside gene matches: 22. This clone was seen more than once but under ten times. Its antigen remains unidentified. No base quality information exists; no much larger clone differs at one position.

Sample: peripheral blood. This sequence uses TRBV7-6 and TRBJ2-7; 13 bases in between match TRBD2. The origin of this receptor is a man aged 45 to 65 who had recovered from COVID-19. The CDR3 here reads CASSDKGLAGASAQFFYEQYF. The bases read TGTGCCAGCAGCGACAAAGGACTAGCGGGGGCCAGTGCCCAATTTTTCTACGAGCAGTACTTC.